These T cell receptor beta chains were read from a single sample in a study of cytomegalovirus exposure and HLA in healthy donors. Method: immunoSEQ multiplex PCR; TCRdb's copy keeps in-frame clones and lacks some. Found here are 170,000 or so clones, roughly 80% of them singletons; the top ten hold around 1.3%. What was sequenced was PBMCs. The source of these receptors is a woman in her thirties in good health and CMV-seronegative. CDR3s include the opening cysteine and the closing phenylalanine or tryptophan. A D gene is named only where the DNA matches it firmly. The listing skips clone size in some rows; elsewhere it reads once, few, many or a size class.

size: NA
V: TRBV28
D: NA
J: TRBJ2-2
CDR3: CASSFPRPNTGELFF
DNA: TGTGCCAGCAGTTTTCCTAGACCCAACACCGGGGAGCTGTTTTTT

size: few
V: TRBV7-2
D: NA
J: TRBJ2-1
CDR3: CASSFGEGVGDEQFF
DNA: TGTGCCAGCAGCTTTGGGGAGGGGGTCGGGGATGAGCAGTTCTTC

size: NA
V: TRBV5-1
D: NA
J: TRBJ2-2
CDR3: CASSLGATGLFSGGLFF
DNA: TGCGCCAGCAGCTTAGGGGCGACAGGGCTCTTTTCCGGGGGGCTGTTTTTT

size: NA
V: TRBV14
D: NA
J: TRBJ1-2
CDR3: CASSPGFRGNYGYTF
DNA: TGTGCCAGCAGCCCGGGATTCAGGGGAAACTATGGCTACACCTTC

size: NA
V: TRBV5-6
D: NA
J: TRBJ1-2
CDR3: CASSPGREGGYTF
DNA: TGTGCCAGCAGCCCGGGGAGAGAGGGTGGCTACACCTTC

size: NA
V: TRBV5-1
D: NA
J: TRBJ1-4
CDR3: CASSFGGKGEKLFF
DNA: TGCGCCAGCAGCTTCGGGGGGAAGGGCGAAAAACTGTTTTTT

size: NA
V: TRBV29-1
D: TRBD1
J: TRBJ2-7
CDR3: CSFQGAVEQCF
DNA: TGCAGCTTCCAGGGGGCGGTCGAGCAGTGCTTC

size: NA
V: TRBV2
D: TRBD1
J: TRBJ1-2
CDR3: CASSVRQGYGCTF
DNA: TGTGCCAGCAGTGTGCGACAGGGTTACGGCTGCACCTTC

size: few
V: TRBV19
D: NA
J: TRBJ1-2
CDR3: CASLEGDYGYTF
DNA: TGTGCCAGTTTAGAGGGGGACTATGGCTACACCTTC

size: NA
V: TRBV2
D: NA
J: TRBJ2-7
CDR3: CASSEGRVPTYEQYF
DNA: TGTGCCAGCAGTGAAGGCAGGGTTCCCACCTACGAGCAGTACTTC

size: NA
V: TRBV16
D: NA
J: TRBJ1-6
CDR3: CASSSLGSSYNSPLHF
DNA: TGTGCCAGCAGCTCCCTTGGGAGCTCCTATAATTCACCCCTCCACTTT

size: NA
V: TRBV2
D: NA
J: TRBJ1-5
CDR3: CASSQQGRDNQPQHF
DNA: TGTGCCAGCAGTCAACAGGGACGGGACAATCAGCCCCAGCATTTT

size: NA
V: TRBV5-1
D: NA
J: TRBJ1-6
CDR3: CASSLASGDSPLHF
DNA: TGCGCCAGCAGCTTGGCCAGCGGGGATTCACCCCTCCACTTT

size: once
V: TRBV6-6
D: NA
J: TRBJ2-3
CDR3: CATTGGTDTQYF
DNA: TGTGCCACAACCGGGGGCACAGATACGCAGTATTTT

size: NA
V: TRBV6-5
D: NA
J: TRBJ1-1
CDR3: CASSSPTGIEAFF
DNA: TGTGCCAGCAGTTCCCCGACAGGAATCGAAGCTTTCTTT

size: NA
V: TRBV30
D: TRBD1
J: TRBJ1-1
CDR3: CAWRDSLNTEAFF
DNA: TGTGCCTGGCGGGACAGTTTGAACACTGAAGCTTTCTTT

size: NA
V: TRBV4-1
D: NA
J: TRBJ1-2
CDR3: CASSRPTGSNYGYTF
DNA: TGCGCCAGCAGCCGCCCTACAGGGTCTAACTATGGCTACACCTTC

size: once
V: TRBV2
D: NA
J: TRBJ2-3
CDR3: CASSEYRTSTDTQYF
DNA: TGTGCCAGCAGTGAATACAGGACATCCACAGATACGCAGTATTTT

size: NA
V: TRBV7-6
D: NA
J: TRBJ2-4
CDR3: CASSLGLQDIQYF
DNA: TGTGCCAGCAGCTTAGGGCTCCAGGACATTCAGTACTTC

size: NA
V: TRBV19
D: TRBD2
J: TRBJ2-7
CDR3: CASSTYLGGYEQYF
DNA: TGTGCCAGTAGTACATACTTGGGGGGGTACGAGCAGTACTTC

size: NA
V: TRBV2
D: NA
J: TRBJ2-2
CDR3: CASSEGGLPGELFF
DNA: TGTGCCAGCAGTGAAGGGGGACTGCCCGGGGAGCTGTTTTTT

size: few
V: TRBV25-1
D: NA
J: TRBJ1-1
CDR3: CASSDPSGGDTEAFF
DNA: TGTGCCAGCAGTGATCCTAGCGGAGGGGACACTGAAGCTTTCTTT

size: once
V: TRBV19
D: TRBD1
J: TRBJ2-7
CDR3: CASREQDRGPEYEQYF
DNA: TGTGCCAGTAGGGAGCAAGACAGGGGTCCGGAATACGAGCAGTACTTC

size: NA
V: TRBV5-4
D: TRBD1
J: TRBJ1-1
CDR3: CASSRGQQNTEAFF
DNA: TGTGCCAGCAGCCGGGGACAGCAGAACACTGAAGCTTTCTTT

size: NA
V: TRBV6-5
D: TRBD1
J: TRBJ1-5
CDR3: CASSRDRASNQPQHF
DNA: TGTGCCAGCAGTCGCGACAGGGCCAGCAATCAGCCCCAGCATTTT

size: NA
V: TRBV30
D: NA
J: TRBJ1-5
CDR3: CAWSTPNQPQHF
DNA: TGTGCCTGGTCCACACCCAATCAGCCCCAGCATTTT

size: NA
V: TRBV7-6
D: TRBD1
J: TRBJ2-7
CDR3: CASSSAGTGGREQYF
DNA: TGTGCCAGCAGCTCCGCCGGGACAGGGGGCCGTGAGCAGTACTTC

size: NA
V: TRBV5-4
D: NA
J: TRBJ2-7
CDR3: CASSPWTAENSYEQYF
DNA: TGTGCCAGCAGCCCATGGACAGCTGAAAACTCCTACGAGCAGTACTTC

size: NA
V: TRBV5-1
D: TRBD1
J: TRBJ1-4
CDR3: CASSRTGTGNEKLFF
DNA: TGCGCCAGCAGCCGGACCGGGACAGGGAATGAAAAACTGTTTTTT

size: NA
V: TRBV30
D: TRBD1
J: TRBJ1-4
CDR3: CAWTPRTGKIEEKLFF
DNA: TGTGCCTGGACCCCACGGACAGGAAAAATCGAAGAAAAACTGTTTTTT

size: once
V: TRBV5-1
D: TRBD2
J: TRBJ2-5
CDR3: CASGGLAEETQYF
DNA: TGCGCCAGCGGTGGGCTAGCGGAGGAGACCCAGTACTTC